The next 10 T cell receptor beta chains were all read from a single sample in a study of blood T cell repertoires in COVID-19. Using immunoSEQ multiplex PCR, the repertoire was profiled, and TCRdb retains in-frame clones only, with some absent. The sample carries 90,000 to 100,000 clones, more than 80% recorded once. The sequencing input was peripheral blood. The receptors stem from a man between 50 and 59 years old with COVID-19, enrolled during active disease.

The chain uses TRBV19 and TRBJ1-5; the D gene is possibly TRBD1 (5 bases). The CDR3 has 17 amino acids. V lost 9 bases, J lost 3 bases, and 24 bases lay in between. Per germline, CDR1 LNHDA and CDR2 SQIVND (reference sequence). DNA of the CDR3: TGTGCCAGCAGTGGGGGGGGAGACAGAAACACCAATCAGCCCCAGCATTTT. Amino acid sequence: CASSGGGDRNTNQPQHF.

The chain joins TRBV21-1 to TRBJ2-7; the listed D gene, TRBD1, was not tested against the DNA. TRBV21-1 is a pseudogene segment. The length of the CDR3 is 15 residues. The CDR3 is CASSKVVAGGYEQYF. DNA of the CDR3: TGTGCCAGCAGCAAAGTTGTGGCAGGGGGCTACGAGCAGTACTTC.

About this clone itself: One junction end disagrees with the germline gene, perhaps due to a read error. The rearrangement uses TRBV5-1 and TRBJ1-6; 9 bases align to TRBD1. Germline V gives CDR1 SGHRS, CDR2 YFSETQ. The CDR3 sequence is 16 residues long. CDR3 DNA: TGCGCCAGCAGCCCCGACAGGGGGTTGGTGGATTCACCCTTCCACTTT. Encoded protein: CASSPDRGLVDSPFHF.

This chain joins TRBV12-3 or TRBV12-4 and TRBJ1-2; a weak D match, TRBD1 (6 bases). The CDR3 contains 13 residues. V was pared by 4 bases and J by 8 bases, with 14 bases between. The CDR3 DNA follows: TGTGCCAGCAGTTCAACCAGGGGAAGCGGCTACACCTTC. As protein: CASSSTRGSGYTF.

This chain uses TRBV9 with TRBJ1-2; D ambiguous. Per the germline V gene, CDR1 is SGDLS and CDR2 is YYNGEE. CDR3 size: 15 residues. V lost 6 bases and J lost 0, with 15 bases in between. The DNA of the CDR3 is TGTGCCAGCATCCGAGGCAGCCGTTCTAACTATGGCTACACCTTC. This gives the protein CASIRGSRSNYGYTF. The variable domain in full, with the rest retrieved from reference TRBV9 and TRBJ1-2, is DSGVTQTPKHLITATGQRVTLRCSPRSGDLSVYWYQQSLDQGLQFLIQYYNGEERAKGNILERFSAQQFPDLHSELNLSSLELGDSALYFCASIRGSRSNYGYTFGSGTRLTVV.

The chain has TRBV7-6 and TRBJ1-2; maybe TRBD1 (6 bases). Trimming removed 5 bases at V and 5 bases at J, with 18 bases between. CDR1 and CDR2 from the germline V gene are SGHVS and FNYEAQ. This CDR3 is 15 amino acids long. CDR3 DNA: TGTGCCAGCAGCAAGGAAACAGGGACCCTTTATGGCTACACCTTC. Its protein is CASSKETGTLYGYTF.

This clone was seen a handful of times. This sequence joins TRBV6-5 and TRBJ1-4; TRBD1 is a possible D gene (6 bases). Trimming shortened V by 8 bases and J by 0 bases, and 13 bases separated the two germline ends. This CDR3 has 15 amino acids. Germline CDR1 MNHEY, CDR2 SVGAGI. DNA for the CDR3: TGTGCCAGCGGGGTAGGGGGGGCAACTAATGAAAAACTGTTTTTT. It yields the protein CASGVGGATNEKLFF.

The rearrangement links TRBV3-1 (or the pseudogene TRBV3-2) to TRBJ2-7; TRBD1 matches 7 bases. CDR1 is LGHDT and CDR2 is YNNKEL in the germline V gene (reference sequence). The CDR3 extends over 14 amino acids. V lost 5 bases to trimming and J lost 3 bases; unmatched junction nucleotides: 7. The CDR3 is CASSFRDSFYEQYF. CDR3 coding DNA: TGTGCCAGCAGCTTCCGGGACAGTTTCTACGAGCAGTACTTC.

The gene calls are TRBV19 and TRBJ1-5; 7 bases align to TRBD1. CDR3 length: 12 amino acids. V shed 8 bases and J 5 bases; nucleotides not matched to a gene: 3. CDR1 LNHDA and CDR2 SQIVND come from the germline V gene (reference sequence). The CDR3 nucleotides are TGTGCCAGTCGACAGGGCTATCAGCCCCAGCATTTT. Translation gives CASRQGYQPQHF. Full variable domain (rest looked up from reference TRBV19 and TRBJ1-5): DGGITQSPKYLFRKEGQNVTLSCEQNLNHDAMYWYRQDPGQGLRLIYYSQIVNDFQKGDIAEGYSVSREKKESFPLTVTSAQKNPTAFYLCASRQGYQPQHFGDGTRLSIL.

The chain combines TRBV25-1 with TRBJ2-7, with 8 bases that match TRBD1. The J segment lost 3 bases and the V segment lost 8 bases, leaving 12 bases of the junction unmatched. This CDR3 is 15 amino acids long. The germline V gene encodes CDR1 MGHDK and CDR2 SYGVNS. CDR3 sequence reads: CASGQGSLVNYEQYF. CDR3 DNA sequence: TGTGCCAGCGGACAGGGATCGCTGGTCAACTACGAGCAGTACTTC.